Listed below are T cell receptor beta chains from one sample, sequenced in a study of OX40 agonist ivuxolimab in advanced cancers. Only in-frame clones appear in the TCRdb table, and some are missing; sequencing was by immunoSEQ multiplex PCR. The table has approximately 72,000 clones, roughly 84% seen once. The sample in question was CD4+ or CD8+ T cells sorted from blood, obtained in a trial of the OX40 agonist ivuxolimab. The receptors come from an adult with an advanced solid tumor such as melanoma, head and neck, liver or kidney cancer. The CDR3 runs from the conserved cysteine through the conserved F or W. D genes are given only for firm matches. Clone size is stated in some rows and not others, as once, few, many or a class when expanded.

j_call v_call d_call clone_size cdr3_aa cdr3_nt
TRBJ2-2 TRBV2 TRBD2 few CASSGLAPNTGELFF TGTGCCAGCAGTGGACTAGCGCCTAACACCGGGGAGCTGTTTTTT
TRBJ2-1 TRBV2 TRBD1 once CASSPGQGDNEQFF TGTGCCAGCAGCCCGGGACAGGGTGATAATGAGCAGTTCTTC
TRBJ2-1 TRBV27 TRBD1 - CASSFAGTGDVYNEQFF TGTGCCAGCAGTTTCGCCGGGACAGGGGATGTGTACAATGAGCAGTTCTTC
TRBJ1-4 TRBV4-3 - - CASSQDIAGENEKLFF TGCGCCAGCAGCCAAGATATCGCAGGGGAGAATGAAAAACTGTTTTTT
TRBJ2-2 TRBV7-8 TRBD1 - CASSWGTGLNTGELFF TGTGCCAGCAGTTGGGGGACAGGGTTAAACACCGGGGAGCTGTTTTTT
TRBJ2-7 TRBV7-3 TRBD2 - CASSQGLAGGREQYF TGTGCCAGCAGCCAAGGACTAGCGGGAGGGAGGGAGCAGTACTTC
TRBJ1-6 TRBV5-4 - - CASSLVGQFRNSPLHF TGTGCCAGCAGCTTGGTTGGGCAGTTTCGGAATTCACCCCTCCACTTT
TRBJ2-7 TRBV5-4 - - CASSLKRDLKPYF TGTGCCAGCAGCTTGAAGAGGGACCTTAAGCCGTACTTC
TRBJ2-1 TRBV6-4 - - CASSRAGAPSNEQFF TGTGCCAGCAGCCGGGCAGGGGCTCCGTCCAATGAGCAGTTCTTC
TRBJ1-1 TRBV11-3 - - CASSLVGNTEAFF TGTGCCAGCAGCTTAGTTGGTAACACTGAAGCTTTCTTT
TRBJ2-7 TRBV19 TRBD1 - CASGQSRYEQYF TGTGCCTCGGGACAGTCGCGTTACGAGCAGTACTTC
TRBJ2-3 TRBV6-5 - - CASSYSTSTDTQYF TGTGCCAGCAGTTACTCAACCAGCACAGATACGCAGTATTTT
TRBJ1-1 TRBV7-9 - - CASSRDGLTEAFF TGTGCCAGCAGCCGGGACGGACTCACTGAAGCTTTCTTT
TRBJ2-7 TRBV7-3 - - CASSLTGDYYEQYF TGTGCCAGCAGCTTAACAGGAGACTACTACGAGCAGTACTTC